This paragraph covers one T cell receptor (beta chain) sequence. Patients between 18 and 65 years old had hyperthyroidism, newly diagnosed and lasting under 2 months. Patients with uncontrolled infections, other autoimmune diseases, pregnancy or lactation were excluded. Out of approximately 10 ml of fresh peripheral blood came the PBMCs. The CDR3 contains 13 residues. Unmatched junction bases numbered 2, after V lost 9 bases and J lost 0 bases. In germline, CDR1 is MNHNS, CDR2 SASEGT. The data derive from a study of T cells in Graves' hyperthyroidism and ophthalmopathy. Overall study: Sampling of peripheral blood happened at initial diagnosis, prior to any treatment.

Researchers took RNA transcripts and amplified the TCR beta CDR3 regions from them. Carried out on the TCR CDR3, a first-round RT-PCR used the HTBI primer set. A single record per CDR3 protein comes from TCRdb applying MiXCR to the multiplex PCR reads. Here the sample spans approximately 620,000 distinct CDR3 sequences, around 13% being singletons. Sequencing was performed on blood. The TCR sequence derives from a woman aged 25-40 years with Graves' hyperthyroidism that later progressed to Graves' ophthalmopathy. The genes are TRBV6-1 and TRBJ1-3; TRBD1 matches 7 bases. Written as DNA, the CDR3 is TGTGCCAGTGGGGACAGCTCTGGAAACACCATATATTTT. Its translation is CASGDSSGNTIYF.